There are a few counts of the clone carrying this T cell receptor (beta chain). Its antigen remains unidentified. Other DNA sequences of this sample code for an identical CDR3. These data are taken from a study of OX40 agonist ivuxolimab in advanced cancers. On the study more broadly: Prior checkpoint blockade (anti-PD-1, anti-PD-L1 or anti-CTLA-4) was permitted; approximately 40% had it.

Broader study findings: Researchers report that CD8+ T cells had, on average, more expanded clones than CD4+.

CDR3 size: 13 residues. The germline V and J ends were trimmed by 4 bases and 5 bases, with 11 bases remaining between them. Germline loops: CDR1 SEHNR, CDR2 FQNEAQ (reference sequence). Patients were ruled out by autoimmune disease history or systemic immunosuppression. Patients had blood sampled at baseline and again on cycle 4 day 1 and cycle 7 day 1. The protocol was immunoSEQ multiplex PCR, while the TCRdb copy is restricted to in-frame clones and leaves out a portion. The sample lists tens of thousands of clones, around 80% occurring once. The receptor comes from an adult with an advanced solid tumor such as melanoma, head and neck, liver or kidney cancer. Specimen: CD4+ or CD8+ T cells sorted from blood, collected in a trial of the OX40 agonist ivuxolimab. The chain is built from TRBV7-9 and TRBJ1-1; a weak D match, TRBD1 (6 bases). In nucleotides, the CDR3 is TGTGCCAGCAGCTCACAGGGTTATACTGAAGCTTTCTTT. This sequence encodes CASSSQGYTEAFF.